A single sample is the source of the 31 T cell receptor beta chains below, sequenced in a study of blood T cell repertoires in COVID-19. The repertoire was sequenced with immunoSEQ multiplex PCR; TCRdb's copy has only in-frame clones and lacks some. The table records under 300,000 clones, more than 85% of them present only once. Sequenced sample: peripheral blood. The source of these receptors is a woman aged 65 to 85 with active or convalescent COVID-19.

The chain uses TRBV18 and TRBJ1-5; D call uncertain. Trimming shortened V by 3 bases and J by 4 bases, and 4 bases separated the two germline ends. Germline CDR1 is KGHSH and CDR2 is LQKENI. The CDR3 consists of 12 residues. CDR3 sequence reads: CASSPTNQPQHF. The CDR3 DNA reads TGTGCCAGCTCACCGACAAATCAGCCCCAGCATTTT.

The chain carries TRBV29-1 and TRBJ1-2; D gene uncertain. The V gene's germline CDR1 is SQVTM and CDR2 ANQGSEA. The CDR3 runs 12 residues. V lost 7 bases, J lost 8 bases, and 17 bases lay in between. CDR3 DNA: TGCAGCGCCCCCAAGGGAGATGGGGGCTACACCTTC. As protein: CSAPKGDGGYTF.

This clone has only one observation. The chain uses TRBV5-1 and TRBJ1-1, with 8 bases that match TRBD1. The CDR3 consists of 15 residues. V lost 4 bases, J lost 3 bases, and 8 bases stayed unmatched. CDR1 and CDR2 from the germline V gene are SGHRS and YFSETQ. This chain's CDR3 is CASSPFPDRDTEAFF. Written as DNA, the CDR3 is TGCGCCAGCAGCCCTTTCCCGGACAGGGACACTGAAGCTTTCTTT.

The chain links TRBV19 to TRBJ1-2; tentatively, D is TRBD1 (5 bases). The CDR3 extends over 16 amino acids. Germline lookup yields CDR1 LNHDA and CDR2 SQIVND (reference sequence). With 9 bases removed from V and 8 bases from J, the gap between germline ends came to 28 bases. CDR3 in DNA: TGTGCCAGCGATCTACATCAGGGCCGACTCGACACCGGCTACACCTTC. Translated: CASDLHQGRLDTGYTF.

V usage is TRBV5-1 and J usage is TRBJ1-1; D is perhaps TRBD1 (6 bases). Trimming pared 2 bases from V and 5 bases from J, leaving 13 bases between. Germline CDR1 is SGHRS and CDR2 is YFSETQ. This CDR3 region has 14 residues. Here the CDR3 DNA reads TGCGCCAGCAGCTTACAATTAAGGGGGACTGAAGCTTTCTTT. This gives the protein CASSLQLRGTEAFF. Filled out from reference TRBV5-1 and TRBJ1-1, the complete variable domain reads KAGVTQTPRYLIKTRGQQVTLSCSPISGHRSVSWYQQTPGQGLQFLFEYFSETQRNKGNFPGRFSGRQFSNSRSEMNVSTLELGDSALYLCASSLQLRGTEAFFGQGTRLTVV.

The rearrangement links TRBV5-1 to TRBJ2-1, with 7 bases aligning to TRBD1. This CDR3 comprises 15 residues. V shed 3 bases, J shed 5 bases, and the junction held 8 bases outside the gene matches. Germline CDR1 SGHRS, CDR2 YFSETQ. The DNA for the CDR3 is TGCGCCAGCAGCTCCGGGACAGAGGCCCACAATGAGCAGTTCTTC. This encodes CASSSGTEAHNEQFF.

The chain is built from TRBV11-2 and TRBJ1-3; 8 positions match TRBD1. This CDR3 has 13 residues. Germline V gives CDR1 SGHAT, CDR2 FQNNGV. J lost 4 bases, V lost 6 bases, and 2 bases had no gene match. The DNA of the CDR3 is TGTGCCAGCAGATGGGACAGGGGAAACACCATATATTTT. It translates to CASRWDRGNTIYF.

This sequence joins TRBV6-5 and TRBJ1-3; D is uncertain. This CDR3 region has 11 residues. The V gene lost 7 bases and the J gene lost 8 bases, with 9 bases spanning the gap. Germline CDR1 is MNHEY and CDR2 is SVGAGI. The CDR3 DNA reads as TGTGCCAGCACCTGGGCAGACACCATATATTTT. The encoded protein is CASTWADTIYF.

The chain is built from TRBV6-5 and TRBJ2-7, with TRBD1 matching 9 bases. The CDR3 totals 15 residues. The V and J ends lost 8 bases and 6 bases, in that order; junction bases with no gene match: 14. CDR1 and CDR2 (germline): MNHEY, SVGAGI. The CDR3 sequence is CASSRIGTGPSEQYF. The CDR3 nucleotides read TGTGCCAGCTCTAGGATTGGGACAGGGCCCTCCGAGCAGTACTTC.

The chain has TRBV19 and TRBJ1-1; no reliable D call. Germline V CDR1 and CDR2: LNHDA, SQIVND (reference sequence). V was cut by 3 bases and J by 5 bases, with 13 bases left in between. The CDR3 consists of 14 residues. CDR3: CASSITQDLTEAFF. The CDR3 region has the DNA TGTGCCAGTAGTATTACGCAGGATCTAACTGAAGCTTTCTTT.

The rearrangement uses TRBV2 and TRBJ1-1; the match to TRBD1 covers 9 bases. The germline CDR1 and CDR2 sequences are SNHLY and FYNNEI. With 6 bases clipped from V and 6 bases from J, the junction kept 11 bases outside the gene matches. This CDR3 spans 15 amino acids. The CDR3 region has the DNA TGTGCCAGCAGGGGTCGACTGAGGACAGGGGCTGAAGCTTTCTTT. Protein sequence: CASRGRLRTGAEAFF.

As concerns this clone: Other nucleotide sequences in the sample specify the same CDR3. This chain links TRBV3-1 (or the pseudogene TRBV3-2) with TRBJ1-2; 11 nucleotides line up with TRBD1. Germline loops: CDR1 LGHDT, CDR2 YNNKEL (reference sequence). The CDR3 is 14 amino acids. The V segment lost 1 base and the J segment 5 bases; nucleotides outside the gene matches: 0. For the CDR3, the DNA is TGTGCCAGCAGCCAAGGGGACAGGGGGTATGGCTACACCTTC. Protein product: CASSQGDRGYGYTF.

The chain couples TRBV5-1 to TRBJ2-2, with 7 bases matching TRBD1. From germline, CDR1 is SGHRS and CDR2 YFSETQ. The CDR3 runs 15 residues. The J segment lost 7 bases and the V segment lost 2 bases, leaving 8 bases of the junction unmatched. CDR3 protein: CASSFLEGAIGELFF. In DNA form, the CDR3 reads TGCGCCAGCAGCTTTCTCGAGGGGGCGATCGGGGAGCTGTTTTTT.

The chain carries TRBV9 and TRBJ1-1; no definite D call. The V end lost 4 bases, the J end lost 4 bases, and 14 bases lay between the germline ends. Germline-derived CDR1 and CDR2 are SGDLS and YYNGEE. The CDR3 sequence is 14 residues long. The CDR3 loop is CASSPDAGSTEAFF. The CDR3 bases are TGTGCCAGCAGCCCTGATGCGGGGAGCACTGAAGCTTTCTTT.

The chain uses TRBV7-2 and TRBJ1-6; D gene ambiguous. The CDR3 length is 13 residues. Germline CDR1 reads SGHTA; CDR2 reads FQGNSA. V dropped 4 bases and J dropped 7 bases, with 8 bases sitting between them. CDR3 loop: CASSSSLNSPLHF. The CDR3 DNA sequence: TGTGCCAGCAGCTCCTCCTTAAATTCACCCCTCCACTTT. The variable domain in full, with the rest retrieved from reference TRBV7-2 and TRBJ1-6, is GAGVSQSPSNKVTEKGKDVELRCDPISGHTALYWYRQSLGQGLEFLIYFQGNSAPDKSGLPSDRFSAERTGGSVSTLTIQRTQQEDSAVYLCASSSSLNSPLHFGNGTRLTVT.

A single count supports this clone. The chain links TRBV6-5 to TRBJ2-7; 8 bases match TRBD1. CDR1 is MNHEY, CDR2 SVGAGI, per germline. The CDR3 has 13 residues. V was pared by 6 bases and J by 6 bases, with 7 bases of the junction left unmatched. The CDR3 sequence: CASSQTGGREQYF. The CDR3 nucleotides are TGTGCCAGCAGCCAAACAGGGGGTCGCGAGCAGTACTTC.

V and J are TRBV29-1 and TRBJ1-2; D not certain. The CDR3 loop spans 11 amino acids. Looked up from germline, CDR1 is SQVTM and CDR2 is ANQGSEA. Trimming removed 6 bases at V and 0 bases at J, with 5 bases between. The CDR3 region is CSVRTNYGYTF. As DNA, the CDR3 is TGCAGCGTGAGAACTAACTATGGCTACACCTTC.

The chain joins TRBV15 to TRBJ1-3, with 7 bases identical to TRBD1. Trimming took 0 bases from V and 6 from J; bases not matched to a gene: 11. This CDR3 has 17 residues. Germline CDR1 reads LNHNV; CDR2 reads YYDKDF (reference sequence). This CDR3 reads CATSRDLAGGGPNTIYF. In DNA, the CDR3 is TGTGCCACCAGCAGAGATCTGGCAGGGGGAGGCCCAAACACCATATATTTT.

The gene calls are TRBV27 and TRBJ1-2; D perhaps matches TRBD1 (5 bases). V lost 5 bases and J lost 0, with 10 bases in between. This CDR3 comprises 14 residues. Germline V gene sequence: CDR1 MNHEY, CDR2 SMNVEV (reference sequence). Here the CDR3 reads CASSEEGTNYGYTF. CDR3 in DNA: TGTGCCAGCAGTGAGGAGGGGACTAACTATGGCTACACCTTC.

The chain uses TRBV19 and TRBJ2-7, with 9 bases aligning to TRBD1. Germline V gives CDR1 LNHDA, CDR2 SQIVND (reference sequence). Trimming cost V 4 bases and J 1 base; bases outside gene matches: 5. This CDR3 has 15 residues. Here the CDR3 DNA reads TGTGCCAGTAGTAGCTCGGGACAGGGTTCCTACGAGCAGTACTTC. Residues: CASSSSGQGSYEQYF.

The chain joins TRBV5-1 to TRBJ2-5; D is perhaps TRBD2 (6 bases). Trimming stripped 2 bases from V and 5 bases from J, with 16 bases between. Germline CDR1 reads SGHRS; CDR2 reads YFSETQ. The CDR3 length is 15 residues. CDR3 residues: CASSLTGDLGETQYF. CDR3 coding DNA: TGCGCCAGCAGCTTAACGGGGGATTTGGGGGAGACCCAGTACTTC.

V usage is TRBV6-6 and J usage is TRBJ2-4; no reliable D call. The germline V gene encodes CDR1 MNHNY and CDR2 SVGAGI (reference sequence). This CDR3 contains 11 residues. With 5 bases removed from V and 9 bases from J, the gap between germline ends came to 8 bases. In nucleotides, the CDR3 is TGTGCCAGCAGTCCTAACAGCATTCAGTACTTC. It encodes CASSPNSIQYF.

The chain employs TRBV10-2 and TRBJ2-7; possible D gene TRBD1, 5 bases. This CDR3 is 15 amino acids long. Trimming cost V 2 bases and J 3 bases, with 14 bases left between them. Germline CDR1 WSHSY, CDR2 SAAADI. The CDR3 spells CASSETQQVVYEQYF. The CDR3 DNA is TGCGCCAGCAGTGAGACCCAACAGGTAGTCTACGAGCAGTACTTC.

This chain links TRBV12-5 with TRBJ2-3; 9 bases agree with TRBD1. The CDR3 runs 14 residues. V lost 4 bases, J lost 5 bases, and 4 bases stayed unmatched. In germline, CDR1 is LGHNT, CDR2 FRNRAP. The CDR3 here is CASGSGTGRDTQYF. For the CDR3, the DNA is TGTGCTAGTGGTTCCGGGACAGGGCGAGATACGCAGTATTTT.

The rearrangement links TRBV5-1 to TRBJ1-1; 10 positions match TRBD1. The V and J ends lost 4 bases and 5 bases, in that order; junction bases with no gene match: 2. Germline lookup yields CDR1 SGHRS and CDR2 YFSETQ. This CDR3 is built from 13 residues. The CDR3 region is CASSPGQGTEAFF. The DNA for the CDR3 is TGCGCCAGCAGCCCGGGACAGGGGACTGAAGCTTTCTTT.

This chain uses TRBV10-3 with TRBJ1-5; perhaps TRBD1 as D (5 bases). Trimming stripped 2 bases from V and 11 bases from J, with 19 bases between. CDR1 is ENHRY and CDR2 is SYGVKD in the germline V gene. This CDR3 is 15 amino acids long. The CDR3 region has the DNA TGTGCCATCAGTGAGGCTGGGACTCGAGGTTCGGCCCAGCATTTT. It encodes CAISEAGTRGSAQHF.

The chain recombines TRBV18 with TRBJ2-3, with TRBD1 identical over 8 bases. Losses at the gene ends were 1 base for V and 3 bases for J; bases not matched to a gene: 6. Germline CDR1 reads KGHSH; CDR2 reads LQKENI. This CDR3 has 16 amino acids. The CDR3 spells CASSPRPTGATDTQYF. The CDR3 DNA is TGTGCCAGCTCACCACGGCCGACAGGGGCAACAGATACGCAGTATTTT.

The gene calls are TRBV4-1 and TRBJ1-4; the D gene is possibly TRBD1 (5 bases). Germline values: CDR1 MGHRA, CDR2 YSYEKL. Trimming removed 1 base at V and 2 bases at J, with 8 bases between. CDR3 length: 15 residues. CDR3 sequence: CASSQARQTNEKLFF. For the CDR3, the DNA is TGCGCCAGCAGCCAAGCACGACAGACTAATGAAAAACTGTTTTTT.

The V gene is TRBV25-1, the J gene TRBJ1-1; D not resolved. V was shortened by 1 base and J by 5 bases, with 11 bases between the two germline ends. The length of the CDR3 is 14 residues. Germline lookup yields CDR1 MGHDK and CDR2 SYGVNS. The CDR3 reads CASSEFGWETEAFF. The CDR3 DNA reads as TGTGCCAGCAGTGAATTCGGGTGGGAGACTGAAGCTTTCTTT.

The chain links TRBV18 to TRBJ1-2; D gene uncertain. CDR1 and CDR2 from the germline V gene are KGHSH and LQKENI. V was cut by 1 base and J by 2 bases, with 11 bases left in between. The CDR3 loop spans 15 amino acids. In DNA, the CDR3 is TGTGCCAGCTCACCACAGTCAGCGGCAAACTATGGCTACACCTTC. This codes for CASSPQSAANYGYTF.

The chain employs TRBV10-2 and TRBJ2-3; D perhaps matches TRBD1 (6 bases). CDR3 length: 14 residues. In germline, CDR1 is WSHSY, CDR2 SAAADI. Trimming cost V 6 bases and J 5 bases, with 15 bases left between them. CDR3 in amino acids: CASRGQGTRDTQYF. DNA for the CDR3: TGCGCCAGCAGGGGCCAAGGGACACGAGATACGCAGTATTTT.